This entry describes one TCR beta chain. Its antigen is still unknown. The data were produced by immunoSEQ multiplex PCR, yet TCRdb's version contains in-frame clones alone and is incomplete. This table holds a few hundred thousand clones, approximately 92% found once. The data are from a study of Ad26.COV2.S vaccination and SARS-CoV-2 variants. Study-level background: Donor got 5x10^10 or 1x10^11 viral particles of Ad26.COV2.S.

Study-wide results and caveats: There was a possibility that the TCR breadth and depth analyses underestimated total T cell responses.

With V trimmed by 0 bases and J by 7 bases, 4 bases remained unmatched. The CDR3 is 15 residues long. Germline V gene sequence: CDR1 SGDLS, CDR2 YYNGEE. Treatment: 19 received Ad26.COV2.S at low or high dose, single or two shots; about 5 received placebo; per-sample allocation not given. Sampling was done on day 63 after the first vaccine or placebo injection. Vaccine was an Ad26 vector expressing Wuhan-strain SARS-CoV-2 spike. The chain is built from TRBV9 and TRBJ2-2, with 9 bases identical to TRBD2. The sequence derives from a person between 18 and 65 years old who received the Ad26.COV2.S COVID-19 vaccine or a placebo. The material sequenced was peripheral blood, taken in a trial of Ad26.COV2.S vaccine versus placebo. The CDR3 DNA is TGTGCCAGCAGCGTAGCACTAGCGGGTAACGGGGAGCTGTTTTTT. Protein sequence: CASSVALAGNGELFF.